This entry lists 29 T cell receptor beta chains sequenced from one sample in a study of PD-1 blockade in classical Hodgkin lymphoma. TCRdb's table, derived via immunoSEQ multiplex PCR, lists solely in-frame clones and lacks some. The data contain over 85,000 clones, approximately 80% of them singletons. Following autologous stem cell transplantation, relapse occurred in every patient, and exposure to brentuximab vedotin varied. The sample here was peripheral blood mononuclear cells (PBMCs), taken before the second cycle of nivolumab. The receptors were sampled from a human donor with classical Hodgkin lymphoma.

V and J are TRBV10-3 and TRBJ2-7, with 7 nucleotides matching TRBD1. The CDR3 extends over 12 amino acids. The ends lost 5 bases at V and 5 bases at J; junction bases unmatched: 3. CDR1 is ENHRY, CDR2 SYGVKD, per germline. CDR3 region: CAISPGGNEQYF. The CDR3 DNA is TGTGCCATCAGTCCAGGGGGTAACGAGCAGTACTTC.

The chain carries TRBV30 and TRBJ2-1, with 8 bases fitting TRBD2. The CDR3 has 15 residues. J was trimmed by 6 bases and V by 0 bases; bases with no gene match: 7. From germline, CDR1 is GTSNPN and CDR2 SVGIG (reference sequence). The chain's CDR3 is CAWSVGLAGANEQFF. In nucleotides, the CDR3 is TGTGCCTGGAGTGTTGGTCTAGCGGGCGCCAATGAGCAGTTCTTC.

V is TRBV7-3 and J is TRBJ2-2; the D gene is possibly TRBD2 (6 bases). Germline CDR1 SGHTA, CDR2 FQGTGA. This CDR3 comprises 15 residues. V shed 5 bases and J shed 5 bases, with 15 bases lying between them. The CDR3 region has the DNA TGTGCCAGCAGCCCCGGGAGTAAGGGGACCGGGGAGCTGTTTTTT. Protein sequence: CASSPGSKGTGELFF.

A few counts support this clone. The rearrangement joins TRBV10-3 to TRBJ2-7, with 8 bases aligning to TRBD2. V lost 10 bases to trimming and J lost 0 bases; unmatched junction nucleotides: 2. CDR1 and CDR2 from the germline V gene are ENHRY and SYGVKD. The CDR3 has 12 residues. The CDR3 here is CATGTSSYEQYF. CDR3 bases: TGTGCCACCGGGACTAGCTCCTACGAGCAGTACTTC.

In DNA form, the CDR3 reads TGCGCCAGCAGCTTGGACCCGGTTAATGAAAAACTGTTTTTT. It translates to CASSLDPVNEKLFF. The rearrangement uses TRBV5-1 and TRBJ1-4; D is unclear. CDR1 SGHRS and CDR2 YFSETQ come from the germline V gene. V shed 0 bases and J shed 4 bases, with 7 bases lying between them. This CDR3 has 14 residues.

V usage is TRBV7-3 and J usage is TRBJ2-3; 8 nucleotides align to TRBD1. The V and J ends lost 0 bases and 0 bases, in that order; junction bases with no gene match: 5. Germline CDR1 reads SGHTA; CDR2 reads FQGTGA. CDR3 length: 17 amino acids. This CDR3 is CASSLTGTGGSTDTQYF. The CDR3 DNA reads as TGTGCCAGCAGCTTAACGGGAACAGGGGGGAGCACAGATACGCAGTATTTT.

The gene calls are TRBV7-9 and TRBJ1-2; D uncertain. The CDR3 is 14 amino acids. The ends were cut back, 1 base at V and 7 bases at J, with 13 bases in the middle. The germline CDR1 and CDR2 sequences are SEHNR and FQNEAQ (reference sequence). DNA of the CDR3: TGTGCCAGCAGCTTAGTTGTAGATGTCGGTGGCTACACCTTC. It encodes CASSLVVDVGGYTF.

This sequence joins TRBV23-1 and TRBJ1-5, with TRBD1 identical over 9 bases. TRBV23-1 is an ORF; its function is uncertain. The trim removed 0 bases at V and 2 bases at J, leaving 8 bases unmatched. The CDR3 contains 18 residues. This CDR3 is CASSQSGDRVKGNQPQHF. CDR3 in DNA: TGCGCCAGCAGTCAATCGGGGGACAGGGTCAAAGGCAATCAGCCCCAGCATTTT.

Written as DNA, the CDR3 is TGTGCTAGTGACCTCGACAGGGGTGGTAATGGCTACACCTTC. It encodes CASDLDRGGNGYTF. V is TRBV12-5 and J is TRBJ1-2, with 8 bases fitting TRBD1. V lost 7 bases and J lost 6; bases outside the gene matches: 10. Germline V gene lookup returns CDR1 LGHNT and CDR2 FRNRAP. The length of the CDR3 is 14 residues.

The rearrangement links TRBV28 to TRBJ1-4; TRBD1 is a possible D gene (5 bases). This CDR3 is built from 18 residues. The V gene lost 3 bases and the J gene lost 2 bases, with 19 bases spanning the gap. Germline values: CDR1 MDHEN, CDR2 SYDVKM. This chain's CDR3 is CASSLSGQFGDTNEKLFF. CDR3 bases: TGTGCCAGCAGTTTGTCCGGACAATTTGGTGATACTAATGAAAAACTGTTTTTT. Together with reference TRBV28 and TRBJ1-4, the CDR3 gives the full variable domain: DVKVTQSSRYLVKRTGEKVFLECVQDMDHENMFWYRQDPGLGLRLIYFSYDVKMKEKGDIPEGYSVSREKKERFSLILESASTNQTSMYLCASSLSGQFGDTNEKLFFGSGTQLSVL.

The V call is TRBV10-3, the J call TRBJ2-2, with a tentative D call TRBD2 (6 bases). This CDR3 has 14 amino acids. The V gene lost 1 base and the J gene lost 4 bases, with 7 bases spanning the gap. CDR1 is ENHRY and CDR2 is SYGVKD in the germline V gene. The CDR3 DNA is TGTGCCATCAGTGAGTGGGGGGTCACCGGGGAGCTGTTTTTT. It specifies CAISEWGVTGELFF.

The chain recombines TRBV4-1 with TRBJ1-1; D is uncertain. Trimming left V 0 bases short and J 5 bases short, with 10 bases between. The CDR3 covers 14 residues. Germline V lookup: CDR1 MGHRA, CDR2 YSYEKL. The CDR3 loop is CASSQDSGRTEAFF. The CDR3 coding sequence is TGCGCCAGCAGCCAAGATTCGGGGAGAACTGAAGCTTTCTTT.

The chain couples TRBV2 to TRBJ1-3, with a tentative D call TRBD1 (5 bases). This CDR3 has 11 amino acids. The V end lost 6 bases, the J end lost 8 bases, and 8 bases lay between the germline ends. Germline V gene lookup returns CDR1 SNHLY and CDR2 FYNNEI. CDR3 in amino acids: CASRQAYTIYF. The CDR3 DNA reads as TGTGCCAGCAGACAGGCTTACACCATATATTTT.

The CDR3 sequence: CASSSAGTGINEKLFF. For the CDR3, the DNA is TGTGCCAGCAGTTCAGCCGGTACAGGGATTAATGAAAAACTGTTTTTT. V and J are TRBV28 and TRBJ1-4, with D tentatively TRBD1 (6 bases). This CDR3 has 16 amino acids. Trimming stripped 4 bases from V and 4 bases from J, with 16 bases between. Germline V gene sequence: CDR1 MDHEN, CDR2 SYDVKM.

DNA of the CDR3: TGTGCCAGTAGGCCAGATTCTCTTAATGGCTACACCTTC. Translated: CASRPDSLNGYTF. The V gene is TRBV19, the J gene TRBJ1-2; D is uncertain. Germline V gives CDR1 LNHDA, CDR2 SQIVND (reference sequence). The CDR3 is 13 residues long. Trimming removed 6 bases from V and 6 bases from J, with 14 bases in between.

The chain uses TRBV6-5 and TRBJ2-1; 8 nucleotides align to TRBD2. The junction had 8 bases not matched to a gene; V was cut back by 4 bases and J by 9 bases. CDR1 and CDR2 (germline): MNHEY, SVGAGI. The CDR3 totals 14 residues. The CDR3 DNA reads TGTGCCAGCAGTTCCGTCCAAGCGGGGGCTGAGCAGTTCTTC. Protein product: CASSSVQAGAEQFF.

V gene TRBV6-6 combines with J gene TRBJ2-5; 7 bases match TRBD2. Germline V CDR1 and CDR2: MNHNY, SVGAGI (reference sequence). The V gene end was trimmed by 6 bases and the J gene end by 5 bases; junction bases not matched to a gene: 9. This CDR3 is 14 amino acids long. CDR3 DNA: TGTGCCAGCAGACCCGGGGTGGGGGGGGAGACCCAGTACTTC. This encodes CASRPGVGGETQYF.

V is TRBV5-4 and J is TRBJ2-7, with no clear D. Trimming removed 0 bases from V and 4 bases from J, with 11 bases in between. The CDR3 contains 14 residues. The germline V gene encodes CDR1 SGHNT and CDR2 YYREEE (reference sequence). The CDR3 sequence is CASSLAGQTYEQYF. In DNA, the CDR3 is TGTGCCAGCAGCTTGGCGGGCCAGACTTACGAGCAGTACTTC.

This clone was detected a few times. V is TRBV19 and J is TRBJ2-7, with 8 bases matching TRBD1. This CDR3 spans 15 amino acids. Germline assignment: CDR1 LNHDA and CDR2 SQIVND (reference sequence). V lost 0 bases, J lost 7 bases, and 8 bases stayed unmatched. CDR3 DNA sequence: TGTGCCAGTAGTATAGACGGGGGACAGGCCGGGGAGCAGTACTTC. Translating gives CASSIDGGQAGEQYF.

V usage is TRBV2 and J usage is TRBJ1-2; 10 positions match TRBD1. The CDR3 contains 14 residues. Germline CDR1 is SNHLY and CDR2 is FYNNEI. V gave up 6 bases and J gave up 6 bases; unmatched junction bases: 7. The CDR3 protein is CASRGTGASDGYTF. The CDR3 DNA reads TGTGCCAGCAGGGGGACAGGGGCGTCCGATGGCTACACCTTC.

This chain connects TRBV15 to TRBJ2-2, with TRBD1 identical over 7 bases. Germline CDR1 LNHNV, CDR2 YYDKDF (reference sequence). Unmatched junction bases numbered 5, after V lost 3 bases and J lost 1 base. The CDR3 is made up of 16 amino acids. CDR3 loop: CATSRLGTVNTGELFF. The DNA of the CDR3 is TGTGCCACCAGCAGGCTGGGGACAGTGAACACCGGGGAGCTGTTTTTT.

The rearrangement links TRBV7-6 to TRBJ2-5; 10 bases are shared with TRBD2. Trimming at V came to 1 base and at J to 1 base, leaving 0 bases not matched to a gene. Looked up from germline, CDR1 is SGHVS and CDR2 is FNYEAQ. The length of the CDR3 is 15 residues. CDR3 bases: TGTGCCAGCAGCTTAGGACTAGCGGGCCAAGAGACCCAGTACTTC. Its protein product is CASSLGLAGQETQYF.

V usage is TRBV2 and J usage is TRBJ1-5; 9 bases are shared with TRBD1. V lost 6 bases to trimming and J lost 6 bases; unmatched junction nucleotides: 9. The CDR3 length is 15 residues. Germline CDR1 is SNHLY and CDR2 is FYNNEI. The CDR3 nucleotides are TGTGCCAGCAGGAGGGGGACAGGGTTTGGTCAGCCCCAGCATTTT. Protein sequence: CASRRGTGFGQPQHF.

The chain combines TRBV7-3 with TRBJ2-1; D possibly uses TRBD1 or TRBD2 (5 bases each). Per the germline V gene, CDR1 is SGHTA and CDR2 is FQGTGA. V shed 4 bases and J shed 10 bases, with 14 bases lying between them. The CDR3 contains 13 residues. The CDR3: CASSSGPQGEQFF. CDR3 DNA sequence: TGTGCCAGCAGCTCGGGGCCCCAGGGAGAGCAGTTCTTC.

This sequence joins TRBV5-4 and TRBJ2-3; no definite D call. Trimming cost V 1 base and J 2 bases, with 8 bases left between them. Looked up from germline, CDR1 is SGHNT and CDR2 is YYREEE (reference sequence). The length of the CDR3 is 14 residues. CDR3 coding DNA: TGTGCCAGCAGCTTGTTGCGGAACACAGATACGCAGTATTTT. Translated: CASSLLRNTDTQYF.

This clone was detected once. The V gene is TRBV27, the J gene TRBJ2-6; tentative D call: TRBD2 (6 bases). V was trimmed by 4 bases and J by 4 bases, leaving 20 bases between them. Germline V gene sequence: CDR1 MNHEY, CDR2 SMNVEV (reference sequence). The CDR3 is 18 amino acids. The CDR3 is CASSSFKSGLWGANVLTF. The CDR3 region has the DNA TGTGCCAGCAGTTCCTTCAAATCGGGACTGTGGGGGGCCAACGTCCTGACTTTC.

The V gene is TRBV9, the J gene TRBJ2-1; D not certain. V lost 4 bases and J 10 bases, leaving 18 bases between the germline ends. The CDR3 consists of 14 residues. Per germline, CDR1 SGDLS and CDR2 YYNGEE. CDR3 amino acids: CASSPSRAWGEQFF. DNA for the CDR3: TGTGCCAGCAGCCCCAGTAGAGCCTGGGGAGAGCAGTTCTTC.

This clone was found a few times. Within the sample, other DNA sequences also encode this same CDR3. The rearrangement joins TRBV30 to TRBJ1-2; 8 bases fit TRBD1. Germline trimming cut 2 bases from V and 5 bases from J; bases unmatched to any gene: 4. The length of the CDR3 is 13 residues. CDR1 is GTSNPN and CDR2 is SVGIG in the germline V gene (reference sequence). CDR3 in amino acids: CAWSRDRPYGYTF. CDR3 nucleotide sequence: TGTGCCTGGAGTAGGGACAGGCCATATGGCTACACCTTC.

This rearrangement joins TRBV7-2 to TRBJ2-1; D is unresolved. Trimming took off 1 base at V and 4 bases at J, with 8 bases between the two ends. CDR1 is SGHTA, CDR2 FQGNSA, per germline. The CDR3 spans 14 residues. For the CDR3, the DNA is TGTGCCAGCAGCTTAGACAGCCTATACAATGAGCAGTTCTTC. This encodes CASSLDSLYNEQFF.